Listed here are 2 T cell receptor beta chains from one sample, sequenced in a study of blood T cell repertoires in COVID-19. Some clones are missing from TCRdb's copy, which holds only in-frame ones; the method was immunoSEQ multiplex PCR. The sample yields roughly 200,000 clones, less than 90% seen once. Sequencing was carried out using peripheral blood. The receptors originated from a human donor in a cohort sampled during active COVID-19.

The chain recombines TRBV5-8 with TRBJ2-7; TRBD1 aligns across 8 bases. This CDR3 is 17 amino acids long. The trim removed 1 base at V and 5 bases at J, leaving 14 bases unmatched. CDR1 is SGHTS, CDR2 YDEGEE, per germline. The CDR3 sequence is CASSLFPLGQGRHEQYV. CDR3 bases: TGTGCCAGCAGCTTGTTCCCCCTAGGACAGGGTAGGCACGAGCAGTACGTC.

The CDR3 DNA reads TGTGCCAGCAGCTTAAGTGGGACTAGCGGTAAGCAGTTCTTC. The encoded protein is CASSLSGTSGKQFF. The rearrangement links TRBV7-6 to TRBJ2-1; TRBD2 matches at 11 bases. V was pared by 2 bases and J by 11 bases, with 5 bases of the junction left unmatched. Germline-derived CDR1 and CDR2 are SGHVS and FNYEAQ. The CDR3 loop spans 14 amino acids.